This T cell receptor beta chain is drawn from a study of blood T cell repertoires in COVID-19. At the level of the study: The United States, Italy and Spain provided the acute and convalescent COVID-19 samples.

Libraries were prepared by immunoSEQ multiplex PCR; TCRdb keeps only in-frame clonotypes and omits some of them. The table has over 200,000 clones, approximately 90% seen once. J lost 1 base, V lost 3 bases, and 13 bases had no gene match. Looked up from germline, CDR1 is SGHDN and CDR2 is FVKESK. The CDR3 loop spans 18 amino acids. This chain joins TRBV14 and TRBJ1-2, with 8 positions matching TRBD1. The sample comprised peripheral blood. This sequence originates from a man aged 60 to 75 who had recovered from COVID-19. This CDR3 is CASSQLTGADEDNYGYTF. The CDR3 DNA is TGTGCCAGCAGCCAGTTGACAGGGGCGGACGAAGATAACTATGGCTACACCTTC.